Listed here is a single TCR beta chain. The table lists this clone with a few counts. Its binding antigen is unknown. Qualities for individual bases were not recorded, and no much larger clone is one base off. Between the V and J ends, shortened by 2 bases and 4 bases respectively, the junction contains 7 bases. The germline V gene gives CDR1 as MGHRA and CDR2 as YSYEKL. From the cysteine up to the phenylalanine, the CDR3 has a length of 13 residues. Of all the DNA, just the CDR3 is kept, 39 bases in frame from base 1. This entry belongs to a study of blood T cell repertoires in COVID-19 (dated by TCRdb to between 2020 and 2021). As for the study more broadly: Samples covering the acute and convalescent phases of COVID-19 were provided by collaborators in the United States, Italy and Spain. The prospective study material was composed of cDNA or gDNA derived from T cells, B-cell-depleted T cells, or PBMCs. Subjects who had been exposed to COVID-19, were actively infected with it, or had recovered from it provided the deeply sampled blood TCRbeta repertoires that made up the dataset. The repertoires were made available in a free public database intended to serve as a resource for research on the immune response to SARS-CoV-2. Samples came from the ongoing ImmuneRACE study (first 160 participants) plus 1,254 subjects from 6 global collaborators. Sample metadata almost always included a de-identified subject ID, COVID-19 status, age in years and sex. Where available, HLA class I and class II types were obtained from metadata supplied by the sample provider rather than from assay-based typing.

Whole blood was collected in K2EDTA tubes by collaborating institutions according to the institutions' own protocols. For TCRbeta analysis, collaborator samples were shipped as frozen whole blood, as isolated PBMCs, or as DNA extracted from either sample type. TCRbeta CDR3 regions were amplified from genomic DNA by means of the immunoSEQ Assay, a bias-controlled multiplex PCR. Per the authors' processing: The number of nucleated cells in each sample was estimated by amplification of reference gene primers within the assay. To quantify the absolute abundance of each unique TCRbeta CDR3 rearrangement, sequence reads were collapsed and filtered. Productive Simpson clonality was computed per sample as the square root of Simpson's diversity index over productive rearrangements. The table was pulled from immuneACCESS by TCRdb, which kept in-frame rearrangements only. Such tables lose some clones; where checked, under half of the loss comes from unresolved V genes, and the rest has no known cause. V and J calls and clone size are those listed in that table; D and trimming were worked out from the DNA. The sample table holds about 200,000 clones, of which 70% to 85% were seen once. The ten largest clones take up less than 15% of the sample.

What the research found in general, with its limitations: The amount of clinical and demographic metadata varied by source and participant and was provided uncurated.

The chain joins TRBV4-1 to TRBJ2-3, with the D gene call left open. Input material: peripheral blood. The source of this sequence is a human donor in a cohort sampled during active COVID-19. The DNA sequence reads TGCGCCAGCAGCCAATATCTCCCAGATACGCAGTATTTT. Translation gives CASSQYLPDTQYF.